The sequence of this TCR beta chain was determined in a study of T cells after yellow fever vaccination. The wider study: The authors prepared low-cell-number fractions using SMART-Seq v4 Ultra Low Input.

TCRdb ran MiXCR on the 5' RACE reads and lists one entry per CDR3 protein. The sample carries 250,000 to 400,000 distinct CDR3 sequences, roughly 3.9% recorded once. The CDR3 is 14 residues long. Looked up from germline, CDR1 is SGDLS and CDR2 is YYNGEE. With 3 bases removed from V and 9 bases from J, the gap between germline ends came to 16 bases. V and J are TRBV9 and TRBJ1-5; the D gene is possibly TRBD1 (6 bases). This clonotype was sampled from a man between 18 and 35 years old who received the YFV17D yellow fever vaccine. The input for sequencing was PBMCs, taken 5 days after the yellow fever booster vaccination. The CDR3 reads CASSGGQPGGPQHF. The CDR3 DNA reads as TGTGCCAGCAGCGGTGGACAGCCGGGGGGGCCCCAGCATTTT.